This TCR beta chain derives from a study of Ad26.COV2.S vaccination and SARS-CoV-2 variants. Study information: Intramuscular Ad26.COV2.S at 5x10^10 or 1x10^11 viral particles.

V lost 0 bases, J lost 5 bases, and 3 bases stayed unmatched. Germline CDR1 is LNHNV and CDR2 is YYDKDF (reference sequence). The CDR3 runs 15 residues. Generated by immunoSEQ multiplex PCR, the TCRdb table keeps only in-frame clones and is missing some. The table shows hundreds of thousands of clones, with more than 70% occurring only once. About this clone itself: Its antigen remains unknown.

Treatment in this sample: roughly 19 received Ad26.COV2.S at low or high dose, single or two shots; 5 received placebo; per-sample allocation not given. At day 63 after the first vaccine or placebo injection, samples were drawn. The study, taken as a whole, reports: Reports say spike-specific CD8+ and CD4+ T cell responses covered substantial breadth after vaccination.

The material was peripheral blood, obtained in a trial of Ad26.COV2.S vaccine versus placebo. The sequence derives from a person aged 18-65 years who received the Ad26.COV2.S COVID-19 vaccine or a placebo. The V call is TRBV15, the J call TRBJ1-5; 8 bases are a match to TRBD1. The CDR3 bases are TGTGCCACCAGCAGAGACGCGGACAGGGATCAGCCCCAGCATTTT. Its protein is CATSRDADRDQPQHF.